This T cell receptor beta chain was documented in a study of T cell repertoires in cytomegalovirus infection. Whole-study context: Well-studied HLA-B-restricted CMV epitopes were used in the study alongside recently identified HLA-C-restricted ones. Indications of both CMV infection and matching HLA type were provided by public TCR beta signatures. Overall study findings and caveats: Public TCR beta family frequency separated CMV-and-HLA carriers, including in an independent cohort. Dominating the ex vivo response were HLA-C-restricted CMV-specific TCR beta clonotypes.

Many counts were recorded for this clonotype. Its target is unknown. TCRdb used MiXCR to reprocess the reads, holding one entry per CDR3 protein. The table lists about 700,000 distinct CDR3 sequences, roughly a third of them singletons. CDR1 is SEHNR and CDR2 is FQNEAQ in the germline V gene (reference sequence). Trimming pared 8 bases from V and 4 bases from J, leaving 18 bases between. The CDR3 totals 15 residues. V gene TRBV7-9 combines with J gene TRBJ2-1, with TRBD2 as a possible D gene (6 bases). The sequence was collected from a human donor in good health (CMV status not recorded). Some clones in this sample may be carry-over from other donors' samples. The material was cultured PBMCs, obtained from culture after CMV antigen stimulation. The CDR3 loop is CASVVAGSIYNEQFF. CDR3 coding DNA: TGTGCCAGCGTGGTGGCGGGATCTATATACAATGAGCAGTTCTTC.